This T cell receptor beta chain was observed in a study of blood T cell repertoires in COVID-19. Looking at the study overall: The samples span acute and convalescent COVID-19 from the United States, Italy and Spain. PBMCs, B-cell-depleted T cells, or T cells were the source of the cDNA or gDNA that made up the material.

CDR1 LNHDA and CDR2 SQIVND come from the germline V gene (reference sequence). The length of the CDR3 is 13 residues. Trimming removed 3 bases from V and 7 bases from J, with 9 bases in between. How the authors handled the data: Amplification with reference gene primers provided the estimates of nucleated cell counts. The assay was immunoSEQ multiplex PCR, and TCRdb's table has in-frame clones only and misses some. V and J calls and clone size come straight from that table; D and trimming were deduced from the DNA. This table has under 55,000 clones, approximately 87% appearing once. Sequencing was carried out using peripheral blood. The chain uses TRBV19 and TRBJ2-2, with D tentatively TRBD2 (5 bases). The sequence was collected from a human donor in a cohort sampled during active COVID-19. CDR3 DNA sequence: TGTGCCAGTAGTATCCGGGGAGACGGGGAGCTGTTTTTT. Its protein product is CASSIRGDGELFF.